The source of this T cell receptor beta chain is a study of glioma-infiltrating T cells after dendritic cell vaccination. Input was 2 to 2.5 ug genomic DNA, or all available if less. Assay used: immunoSEQ multiplex PCR; TCRdb lists only in-frame clones, some missing. The sample lists roughly 80,000 clones, around 90% seen once, with around 2% in the top ten. Time point of the sample: after dendritic cell vaccination, including at tumor progression/relapse. Germline V lookup: CDR1 MNHNS, CDR2 SASEGT. The CDR3 is 11 residues long. The sample in question was blood, obtained after dendritic cell vaccination. The chain carries TRBV6-1 and TRBJ2-5; D remains ambiguous. The J call may not be correct, given that the DNA end is closer to TRBJ2-7. The TCR was taken from a human donor with glioblastoma. The CDR3 here is CASSELYEQYF. The CDR3 bases are TGTGCCAGCAGTGAACTCTACGAGCAGTACTTC.